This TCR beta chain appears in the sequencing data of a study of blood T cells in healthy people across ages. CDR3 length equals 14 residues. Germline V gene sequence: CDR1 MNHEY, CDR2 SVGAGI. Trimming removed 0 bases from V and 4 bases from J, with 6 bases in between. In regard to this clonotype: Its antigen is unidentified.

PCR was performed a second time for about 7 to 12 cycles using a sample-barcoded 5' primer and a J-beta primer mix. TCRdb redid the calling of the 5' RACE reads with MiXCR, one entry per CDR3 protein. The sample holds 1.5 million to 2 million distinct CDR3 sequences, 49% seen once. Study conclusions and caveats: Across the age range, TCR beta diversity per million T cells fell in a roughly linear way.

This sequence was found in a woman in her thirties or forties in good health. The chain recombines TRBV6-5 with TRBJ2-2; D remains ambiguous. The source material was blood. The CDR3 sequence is CASSYSQRTGELFF. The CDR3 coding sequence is TGTGCCAGCAGTTACTCGCAACGCACCGGGGAGCTGTTTTTT.